The 4 T cell receptor beta chains reported below all come from one sample, sequenced in a study of blood T cell repertoires in COVID-19. Generated by immunoSEQ multiplex PCR, the TCRdb table keeps only in-frame clones and is missing some. Of some 350,000 clones in the sample, almost 90% are singletons; the top ten hold about 7%. The specimen sequenced was peripheral blood. These receptors all come from a woman in her 70s with COVID-19, enrolled during active disease.

The chain links TRBV5-1 to TRBJ2-7, with D possibly being TRBD2 (5 bases). Germline lookup yields CDR1 SGHRS and CDR2 YFSETQ. There are 15 residues in the CDR3. Trimming cost V 4 bases and J 7 bases, with 21 bases left between them. CDR3 region: CASSLRPLDPKEQYF. CDR3 coding DNA: TGCGCCAGCAGCCTCCGCCCACTAGATCCTAAGGAGCAGTACTTC.

This sequence joins TRBV19 and TRBJ1-3; the D gene is possibly TRBD1 (5 bases). The germline CDR1 and CDR2 sequences are LNHDA and SQIVND (reference sequence). This CDR3 comprises 15 residues. V was pared by 4 bases and J by 0 bases, with 10 bases between. Here the CDR3 reads CASSKGIISGNTIYF. DNA of the CDR3: TGTGCCAGTAGTAAGGGGATAATCTCTGGAAACACCATATATTTT.

The chain links TRBV19 to TRBJ2-7; TRBD2 matches at 9 bases. This CDR3 region has 15 residues. The V gene end was trimmed by 4 bases and the J gene end by 0 bases; junction bases not matched to a gene: 4. Germline CDR1 and CDR2: LNHDA and SQIVND (reference sequence). The CDR3 nucleotides are TGTGCCAGTAGTAGGGGGACTAGCAGCTCCTACGAGCAGTACTTC. It specifies CASSRGTSSSYEQYF.

The rearrangement uses TRBV4-1 and TRBJ1-5; maybe TRBD1 (6 bases). CDR1 MGHRA and CDR2 YSYEKL come from the germline V gene. Trimming took off 5 bases at V and 8 bases at J, with 13 bases between the two ends. The CDR3 is 13 residues long. DNA for the CDR3: TGCGCCAGCAGCTATGACAGGTTGGAGCCCCAGCATTTT. It yields the protein CASSYDRLEPQHF.